This record looks at one TCR beta chain sequence and its context. The record originates from a study of blood T cell repertoires in COVID-19. Study in general: The study drew acute and convalescent COVID-19 samples from the United States, Italy and Spain.

Trimming stripped 5 bases from V and 2 bases from J, with 13 bases between. This CDR3 spans 15 amino acids. Germline V gives CDR1 MNHEY, CDR2 SVGAGI. This table comes from immunoSEQ multiplex PCR, and its TCRdb copy is limited to in-frame clones, with some not included. The sample includes under 300,000 clones, over 80% of them seen just once. The sequence was collected from a man aged 25-40 years who had recovered from COVID-19. The V gene is TRBV6-5, the J gene TRBJ1-5, with D perhaps matching TRBD1 (5 bases). The sample was peripheral blood. As DNA, the CDR3 is TGTGCCAGCAGTACACCAGGGCAAGGCAATCAGCCCCAGCATTTT. It yields the protein CASSTPGQGNQPQHF.